This is a list of T cell receptor beta chains from one sample in a study of CD4+ T cells in melanoma. Profiling relied on immunoSEQ multiplex PCR, and the TCRdb table lists in-frame clones only, not all of them. The data show about 54,000 clones, with almost 70% seen just once and roughly 4.8% held by the top ten. The sequencing sample was made of tumor tissue. Source of these receptors: a human donor with melanoma. Each CDR3 is given with its conserved first and last residue. A D gene is named only where the DNA matches it firmly. Size is stated for part of the rows, as once, few or many counts, or as a class when the clone is expanded.

v_gene: TRBV4-1
j_gene: TRBJ2-1
d_gene: NA
len: 13
abundance: NA
CDR3nt: TGCGCCAGCAGCCAAGTGGGGGGTCATGAGCAGTTCTTC
CDR3aa: CASSQVGGHEQFF

v_gene: TRBV9
j_gene: TRBJ1-5
d_gene: NA
len: 14
abundance: NA
CDR3nt: TGTGCCAGCAGCGCCTCCAAAGGGGACCAGCCCCAGCATTTT
CDR3aa: CASSASKGDQPQHF

v_gene: TRBV27
j_gene: TRBJ1-5
d_gene: NA
len: 14
abundance: NA
CDR3nt: TGTGCCAGCAGTTTAATGGGGGGCAGTCAGCCCCAGCATTTT
CDR3aa: CASSLMGGSQPQHF

v_gene: TRBV9
j_gene: TRBJ2-1
d_gene: TRBD2
len: 15
abundance: medium-sized
CDR3nt: TGTGCCAGCAGCGTTTCTAGCGGGGGGGCCTGGGAGCAGTTCTTC
CDR3aa: CASSVSSGGAWEQFF

v_gene: TRBV6-5
j_gene: TRBJ1-1
d_gene: TRBD1
len: 12
abundance: few
CDR3nt: TGTGCCAGCAGTACAGGGGTGAGGCGAGCTTTCTTT
CDR3aa: CASSTGVRRAFF

v_gene: TRBV5-8
j_gene: TRBJ1-2
d_gene: TRBD1
len: 17
abundance: NA
CDR3nt: TGTGCCAGCAGCTTAACAGGGGGAACGGATCCTTCCTATGGCTACACCTTC
CDR3aa: CASSLTGGTDPSYGYTF

v_gene: TRBV11-2
j_gene: TRBJ2-1
d_gene: TRBD2
len: 11
abundance: NA
CDR3nt: TGTGCCAGCAGCCCCTGGGGGGGGCAGTTCTTC
CDR3aa: CASSPWGGQFF

v_gene: TRBV9
j_gene: TRBJ2-1
d_gene: NA
len: 14
abundance: few
CDR3nt: TGTGCCAGCTCTAGGGGGGACTCCTACAATGAGCAGTTCTTC
CDR3aa: CASSRGDSYNEQFF

v_gene: TRBV11-2
j_gene: TRBJ2-2
d_gene: TRBD2
len: 18
abundance: many
CDR3nt: TGTGCCAGCAGCTTAGTCGTCCAGCGGGGACCTAACACCGGGGAGCTGTTTTTT
CDR3aa: CASSLVVQRGPNTGELFF

v_gene: TRBV2
j_gene: TRBJ1-1
d_gene: NA
len: 14
abundance: NA
CDR3nt: TGTGCCAGCAGTGTAAGGCAGGTCGGGACTGAAGCTTTCTTT
CDR3aa: CASSVRQVGTEAFF

v_gene: TRBV5-6
j_gene: TRBJ1-2
d_gene: NA
len: 13
abundance: few
CDR3nt: TGTGCCAGCAGCGGACGGCCACAGACTGGCTACACCTTC
CDR3aa: CASSGRPQTGYTF

v_gene: TRBV9
j_gene: TRBJ2-5
d_gene: NA
len: 13
abundance: NA
CDR3nt: TGTGCCAGCAGCGAACAGGGACAAGAGACCCAGTACTTC
CDR3aa: CASSEQGQETQYF

v_gene: TRBV7-2
j_gene: TRBJ2-1
d_gene: TRBD2
len: 15
abundance: NA
CDR3nt: TGTGCCAGCAGCTTGAGCGGGGGGGCGGGCTATGAGCAGTTCTTC
CDR3aa: CASSLSGGAGYEQFF

v_gene: TRBV5-1
j_gene: TRBJ2-1
d_gene: TRBD1
len: 16
abundance: NA
CDR3nt: TGCGCCAGCGGGGGTTCGGACAGGGCCCCCTACAATGAGCAGTTCTTC
CDR3aa: CASGGSDRAPYNEQFF

v_gene: TRBV6-5
j_gene: TRBJ2-2
d_gene: NA
len: 14
abundance: many
CDR3nt: TGTGCCAGCAGTCAATACCGGGGCACCGGGGAGCTGTTTTTT
CDR3aa: CASSQYRGTGELFF

v_gene: TRBV5-1
j_gene: TRBJ2-6
d_gene: NA
len: 19
abundance: NA
CDR3nt: TGCGCCAGCAGCTTGGTCATGGCGCCGGCCGGAACTGGGGCCAACGTCCTGACTTTC
CDR3aa: CASSLVMAPAGTGANVLTF

v_gene: TRBV28
j_gene: TRBJ2-3
d_gene: NA
len: 14
abundance: NA
CDR3nt: TGTGCCAGCAGCCTAGTTAGAGGATCAGATACGCAGTATTTT
CDR3aa: CASSLVRGSDTQYF

v_gene: TRBV11-2
j_gene: TRBJ1-1
d_gene: NA
len: 13
abundance: NA
CDR3nt: TGTGCCAGCAGCTTACAAGGGAACACTGAAGCTTTCTTT
CDR3aa: CASSLQGNTEAFF

v_gene: TRBV5-6
j_gene: TRBJ1-1
d_gene: TRBD1
len: 15
abundance: once
CDR3nt: TGTGCCAGCAGCTTTCCCCCCGGACAGGGTGTCGAAGCTTTCTTT
CDR3aa: CASSFPPGQGVEAFF

v_gene: TRBV7-6
j_gene: TRBJ1-1
d_gene: TRBD1
len: 16
abundance: NA
CDR3nt: TGTGCCAGCAGCAATGGACAGGGGGCAAAGAACACTGAAGCTTTCTTT
CDR3aa: CASSNGQGAKNTEAFF

v_gene: TRBV10-3
j_gene: TRBJ2-7
d_gene: NA
len: 14
abundance: few
CDR3nt: TGTGCCATCGCGATTGGCCAGGCGACCTACGAGCAGTACTTC
CDR3aa: CAIAIGQATYEQYF

v_gene: TRBV2
j_gene: TRBJ2-1
d_gene: NA
len: 15
abundance: many
CDR3nt: TGTGCCAGCAGTGGGGCCGGGGGGCCTTACAATGAGCAGTTCTTC
CDR3aa: CASSGAGGPYNEQFF

v_gene: TRBV5-5
j_gene: TRBJ2-2
d_gene: NA
len: 14
abundance: NA
CDR3nt: TGTGCCAGTATACAGGGTTCCTCCACCGGGGAGCTGTTTTTT
CDR3aa: CASIQGSSTGELFF

v_gene: TRBV25-1
j_gene: TRBJ2-5
d_gene: NA
len: 12
abundance: NA
CDR3nt: TGTGCCAGCAGTATCTCTCGAGAGACCCAGTACTTC
CDR3aa: CASSISRETQYF

v_gene: TRBV10-3
j_gene: TRBJ1-1
d_gene: NA
len: 12
abundance: NA
CDR3nt: TGTGCCATCAGTGAGTGGGGCGTTGAAGCTTTCTTT
CDR3aa: CAISEWGVEAFF

v_gene: TRBV6-4
j_gene: TRBJ1-5
d_gene: TRBD1
len: 14
abundance: NA
CDR3nt: TGTGCCAGCAAGTGGGACAGTTGTGATCAGCCCCAGCATTTT
CDR3aa: CASKWDSCDQPQHF

v_gene: TRBV13
j_gene: TRBJ2-3
d_gene: NA
len: 14
abundance: NA
CDR3nt: TGTGCCAGCAGCTTAGAGACAGAGGCAGATACGCAGTATTTT
CDR3aa: CASSLETEADTQYF

v_gene: TRBV5-1
j_gene: TRBJ2-7
d_gene: NA
len: 13
abundance: medium-sized
CDR3nt: TGCGCCAGCACTCCCACTGTGCCTGGTGAGCAGTACTTC
CDR3aa: CASTPTVPGEQYF

v_gene: TRBV11-3
j_gene: TRBJ2-1
d_gene: TRBD2
len: 15
abundance: NA
CDR3nt: TGTGCCAGCAGCCCCCGGGGGGGCCCCTACAATGAGCAGTTCTTC
CDR3aa: CASSPRGGPYNEQFF

v_gene: TRBV4-3
j_gene: TRBJ2-1
d_gene: NA
len: 17
abundance: NA
CDR3nt: TGCGCCAGCAGCCAAGACGGAGGTGTCAGAGGCTACAATGAGCAGTTCTTC
CDR3aa: CASSQDGGVRGYNEQFF

v_gene: TRBV10-3
j_gene: TRBJ2-2
d_gene: NA
len: 14
abundance: NA
CDR3nt: TGTGCCATCAGTGAGGCGGCAGGGACCGGGGAGCTGTTTTTT
CDR3aa: CAISEAAGTGELFF

v_gene: TRBV20-1
j_gene: TRBJ1-1
d_gene: TRBD1
len: 11
abundance: once
CDR3nt: TGCAGTGCTCCAGGGGGCACTGAAGCTTTCTTT
CDR3aa: CSAPGGTEAFF

v_gene: TRBV19
j_gene: TRBJ1-2
d_gene: NA
len: 13
abundance: few
CDR3nt: TGTGCCAGTAGTATGACGGGAAACTATGGCTACACCTTC
CDR3aa: CASSMTGNYGYTF

v_gene: TRBV7-7
j_gene: TRBJ2-5
d_gene: NA
len: 14
abundance: NA
CDR3nt: TGTGCTAGCAGCCTCGACTATTCCGAAGAGACCCAGTACTTC
CDR3aa: CASSLDYSEETQYF

v_gene: TRBV7-9
j_gene: TRBJ2-5
d_gene: NA
len: 13
abundance: NA
CDR3nt: TGTGCCAGCAACTTAGTCGACGGTGAGACCCAGTACTTC
CDR3aa: CASNLVDGETQYF

v_gene: TRBV15
j_gene: TRBJ2-4
d_gene: NA
len: 17
abundance: NA
CDR3nt: TGTGCCACCAGCGCCCGAGGTCGGTTATCGGCCAAAAACATTCAGTACTTC
CDR3aa: CATSARGRLSAKNIQYF

v_gene: TRBV10-3
j_gene: TRBJ1-5
d_gene: NA
len: 15
abundance: NA
CDR3nt: TGTGCCATCAGTGAACAGAAGAGTGGGAATCAGCCCCAGCATTTT
CDR3aa: CAISEQKSGNQPQHF

v_gene: TRBV2
j_gene: TRBJ2-5
d_gene: NA
len: 13
abundance: NA
CDR3nt: TGTGCCAGCAGTAGGAACGCCCAAGAGACCCAGTACTTC
CDR3aa: CASSRNAQETQYF

v_gene: TRBV27
j_gene: TRBJ1-2
d_gene: TRBD1
len: 13
abundance: NA
CDR3nt: TGTGCCAGCAGAAGCAGGGGGAACTATGGCTACACCTTC
CDR3aa: CASRSRGNYGYTF

v_gene: TRBV11-2
j_gene: TRBJ2-1
d_gene: NA
len: 15
abundance: NA
CDR3nt: TGTGCCAGCAGCCCAGGGTGGGGGGTCCGCAATGAGCAGTTCTTC
CDR3aa: CASSPGWGVRNEQFF

v_gene: TRBV27
j_gene: TRBJ2-1
d_gene: TRBD2
len: 18
abundance: few
CDR3nt: TGTGCCAGCAGTTCCATACAACGGGGAACTAGCGGGGACAATGAGCAGTTCTTC
CDR3aa: CASSSIQRGTSGDNEQFF

v_gene: TRBV19
j_gene: TRBJ1-5
d_gene: NA
len: 14
abundance: NA
CDR3nt: TGTGCCAGTAGTACCACAGGAGGGGACCAGCCCCAGCATTTT
CDR3aa: CASSTTGGDQPQHF

v_gene: TRBV11-1
j_gene: TRBJ2-7
d_gene: TRBD1
len: 15
abundance: NA
CDR3nt: TGTGCCAGCAGCTTAGGGACAGGGGCCTCCTACGAGCAGTACTTC
CDR3aa: CASSLGTGASYEQYF

v_gene: TRBV29-1
j_gene: TRBJ1-1
d_gene: NA
len: 12
abundance: NA
CDR3nt: TGCAGCGTTGCACAGTGGGGCACTGAAGCTTTCTTT
CDR3aa: CSVAQWGTEAFF

v_gene: TRBV7-6
j_gene: TRBJ2-7
d_gene: NA
len: 14
abundance: few
CDR3nt: TGTGCCAGCAGCTTACCGGGTAATGTAAAGGAGCAGTACTTC
CDR3aa: CASSLPGNVKEQYF

v_gene: TRBV11-2
j_gene: TRBJ2-3
d_gene: NA
len: 14
abundance: few
CDR3nt: TGTGCCAGCAGCTTCGGGGTCGGTCTAGATACGCAGTATTTT
CDR3aa: CASSFGVGLDTQYF

v_gene: TRBV6-1
j_gene: TRBJ2-7
d_gene: NA
len: 16
abundance: NA
CDR3nt: TGTGCCAGCAGTGAATATTTTTCGGGCAGGCCCTACGAGCAGTACTTC
CDR3aa: CASSEYFSGRPYEQYF

v_gene: TRBV5-1
j_gene: TRBJ2-1
d_gene: TRBD2
len: 16
abundance: NA
CDR3nt: TGCGCCAGCAGCTTGGGGTCGGGGGGGCCTAGGAATGAGCAGTTCTTC
CDR3aa: CASSLGSGGPRNEQFF

v_gene: TRBV7-3
j_gene: TRBJ2-5
d_gene: NA
len: 13
abundance: NA
CDR3nt: TGTGCCAGCAGCGACCACAGGGTCGAGACCCAGTACTTC
CDR3aa: CASSDHRVETQYF

v_gene: TRBV5-1
j_gene: TRBJ1-2
d_gene: TRBD1
len: 14
abundance: few
CDR3nt: TGCGCCAGCAGCTCGAGGACAGGGGACTATGGCTACACCTTC
CDR3aa: CASSSRTGDYGYTF

v_gene: TRBV28
j_gene: TRBJ2-2
d_gene: NA
len: 17
abundance: once
CDR3nt: TGTGCCAGCAGTTTAGTCGTCGGGGGGCCCAACACCGGGGAGCTGTTTTTT
CDR3aa: CASSLVVGGPNTGELFF

v_gene: TRBV5-1
j_gene: TRBJ2-1
d_gene: TRBD2
len: 18
abundance: NA
CDR3nt: TGCGCCAGCAGCTTAGTAGGAGCGGGGGGACCCCTAAGAAATGAGCAGTTCTTC
CDR3aa: CASSLVGAGGPLRNEQFF

v_gene: TRBV4-1
j_gene: TRBJ1-4
d_gene: NA
len: 13
abundance: once
CDR3nt: TGCGCCAGCAGCCCCAGGACTAATGAAAAACTGTTTTTT
CDR3aa: CASSPRTNEKLFF

v_gene: TRBV9
j_gene: TRBJ1-2
d_gene: TRBD1
len: 12
abundance: NA
CDR3nt: TGTGCCTCCAGAGGACAGGGTTATGGCTACACCTTC
CDR3aa: CASRGQGYGYTF

v_gene: TRBV2
j_gene: TRBJ1-2
d_gene: NA
len: 14
abundance: many
CDR3nt: TGTGCCAGCAGTGCAGGACAAACCTATTCTGGCTACACCTTC
CDR3aa: CASSAGQTYSGYTF